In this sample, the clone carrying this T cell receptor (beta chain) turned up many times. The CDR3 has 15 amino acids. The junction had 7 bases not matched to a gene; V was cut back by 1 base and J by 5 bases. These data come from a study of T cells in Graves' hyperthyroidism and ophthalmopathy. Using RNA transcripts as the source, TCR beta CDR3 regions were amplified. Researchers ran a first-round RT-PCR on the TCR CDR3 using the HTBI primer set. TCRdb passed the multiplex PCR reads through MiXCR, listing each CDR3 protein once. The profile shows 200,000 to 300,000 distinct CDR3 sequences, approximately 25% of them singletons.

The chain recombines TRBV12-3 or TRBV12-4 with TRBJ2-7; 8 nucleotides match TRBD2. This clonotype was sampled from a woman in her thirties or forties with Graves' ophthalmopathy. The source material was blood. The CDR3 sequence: CASSLGVSGSDEQYF. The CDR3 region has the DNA TGTGCCAGCAGTTTAGGGGTCAGCGGGAGTGACGAGCAGTACTTC.